What follows is one T cell receptor beta chain and its context. Its antigen is as yet unknown. The CDR3 is made up of 15 amino acids. CDR1 SGHTA and CDR2 FQGNSA come from the germline V gene. V was cut by 0 bases and J by 3 bases, with 11 bases left in between. The sample comes from a study of shared clonotypes between healthy human individuals. Across the study: Donors consisted of two women and a few men between 18 and 49.

Original processing notes: Quality scores were absent from the junction-only immunoSEQ sequences, so filtering differed. TCRdb keeps only in-frame clones here, not all; method: immunoSEQ multiplex PCR. That table supplies the V and J calls and clone size; D and trimming were determined from the DNA. The sample holds some 2,500,000 clones, under 95% seen once. Study-wide findings and caveats: Sampling covered blood only; tissue repertoires likely differ. The rarefaction results pointed to incomplete sorted-subset sequencing despite large depth.

The chain joins TRBV7-2 to TRBJ2-5; a weak D match, TRBD2 (5 bases). The receptor was isolated from a man aged 18 to 35 in good health. Some clones in this sample may be carry-over from other donors' samples. Sequencing used naive CD4+ T cells from PBMCs. Documented subset: CD45RA+ positively selected. CDR3: CASSLALASKETQYF. The CDR3 region has the DNA TGTGCCAGCAGCTTAGCTCTAGCCAGCAAAGAGACCCAGTACTTC. Full variable domain (missing parts from reference TRBV7-2 and TRBJ2-5): GAGVSQSPSNKVTEKGKDVELRCDPISGHTALYWYRQSLGQGLEFLIYFQGNSAPDKSGLPSDRFSAERTGGSVSTLTIQRTQQEDSAVYLCASSLALASKETQYFGPGTRLLVL.